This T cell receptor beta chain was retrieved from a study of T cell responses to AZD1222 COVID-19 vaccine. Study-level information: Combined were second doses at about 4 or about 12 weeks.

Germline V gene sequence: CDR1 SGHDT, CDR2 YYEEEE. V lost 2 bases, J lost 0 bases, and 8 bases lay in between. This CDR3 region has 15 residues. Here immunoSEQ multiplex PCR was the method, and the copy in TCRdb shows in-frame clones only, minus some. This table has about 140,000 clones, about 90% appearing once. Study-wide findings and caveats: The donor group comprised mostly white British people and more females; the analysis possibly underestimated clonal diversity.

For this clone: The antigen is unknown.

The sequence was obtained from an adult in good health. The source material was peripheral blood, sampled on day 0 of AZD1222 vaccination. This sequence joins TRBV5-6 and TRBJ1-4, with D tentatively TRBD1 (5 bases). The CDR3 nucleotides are TGTGCCAGCAGCTTTCAGGGAGCAACTAATGAAAAACTGTTTTTT. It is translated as CASSFQGATNEKLFF.